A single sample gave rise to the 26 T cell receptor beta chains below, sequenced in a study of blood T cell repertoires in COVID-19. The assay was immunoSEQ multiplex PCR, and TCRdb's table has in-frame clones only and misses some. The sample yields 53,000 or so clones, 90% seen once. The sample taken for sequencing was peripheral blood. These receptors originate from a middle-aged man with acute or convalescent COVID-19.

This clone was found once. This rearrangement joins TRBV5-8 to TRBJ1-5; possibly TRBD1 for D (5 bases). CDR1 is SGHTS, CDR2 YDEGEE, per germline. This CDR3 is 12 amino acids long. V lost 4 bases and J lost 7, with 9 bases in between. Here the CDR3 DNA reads TGTGCCAGCAGCCGCCAGGGCCAGCCCCAGCATTTT. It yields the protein CASSRQGQPQHF.

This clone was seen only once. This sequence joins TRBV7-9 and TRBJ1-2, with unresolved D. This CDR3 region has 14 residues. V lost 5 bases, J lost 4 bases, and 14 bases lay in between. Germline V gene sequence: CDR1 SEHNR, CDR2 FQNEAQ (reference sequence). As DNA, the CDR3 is TGTGCCAGCAGCGGATGGGCAATGAGCTATGGCTACACCTTC. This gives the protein CASSGWAMSYGYTF.

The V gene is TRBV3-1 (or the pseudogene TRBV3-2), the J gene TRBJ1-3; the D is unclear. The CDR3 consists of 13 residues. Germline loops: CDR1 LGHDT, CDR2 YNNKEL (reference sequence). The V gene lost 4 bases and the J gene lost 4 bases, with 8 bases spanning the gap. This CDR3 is CASSRTPGNTIYF. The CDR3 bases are TGTGCCAGCAGCCGGACTCCCGGAAACACCATATATTTT.

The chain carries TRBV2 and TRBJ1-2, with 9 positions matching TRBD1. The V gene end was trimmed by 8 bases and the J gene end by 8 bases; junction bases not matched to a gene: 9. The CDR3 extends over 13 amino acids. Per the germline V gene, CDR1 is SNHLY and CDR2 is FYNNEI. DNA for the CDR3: TGTGCCAGCGCCCCCGGGACAGGGAGAGGCTACACCTTC. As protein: CASAPGTGRGYTF.

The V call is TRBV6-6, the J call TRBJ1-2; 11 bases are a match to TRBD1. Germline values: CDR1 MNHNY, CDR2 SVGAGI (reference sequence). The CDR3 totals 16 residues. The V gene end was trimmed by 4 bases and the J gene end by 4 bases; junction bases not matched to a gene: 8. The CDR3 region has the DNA TGTGCCAGCAGTTCCCGGGACAGGGGGTCTGGCTATGGCTACACCTTC. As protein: CASSSRDRGSGYGYTF.

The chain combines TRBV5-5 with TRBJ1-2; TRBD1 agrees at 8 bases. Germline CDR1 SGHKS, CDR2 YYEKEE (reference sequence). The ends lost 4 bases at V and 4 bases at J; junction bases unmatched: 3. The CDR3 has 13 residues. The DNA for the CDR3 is TGTGCCAGCAGCAGTGGACAGGGCTATGGCTACACCTTC. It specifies CASSSGQGYGYTF.

CDR3 in DNA: TGTGCCAGCAGCTTAATGGGGGCAGGAACTAACTATGGCTACACCTTC. Its translation is CASSLMGAGTNYGYTF. The chain uses TRBV7-8 and TRBJ1-2; D may be TRBD1 (6 bases). Trimming removed 2 bases at V and 0 bases at J, with 13 bases between. This CDR3 comprises 16 residues. The germline V gene has CDR1 SGHVS and CDR2 FQNEAQ.

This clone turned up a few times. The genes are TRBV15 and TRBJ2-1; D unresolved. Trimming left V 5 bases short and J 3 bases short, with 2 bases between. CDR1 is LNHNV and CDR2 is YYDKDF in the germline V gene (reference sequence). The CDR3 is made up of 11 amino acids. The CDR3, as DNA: TGTGCCACCAGCTACTACAATGAGCAGTTCTTC. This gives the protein CATSYYNEQFF.

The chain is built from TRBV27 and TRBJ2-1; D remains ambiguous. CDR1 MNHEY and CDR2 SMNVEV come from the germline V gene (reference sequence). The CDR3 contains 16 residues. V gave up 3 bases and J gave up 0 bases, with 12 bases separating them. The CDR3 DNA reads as TGTGCCAGCAGTTTTCTCATTCCGAGCTCCTACAATGAGCAGTTCTTC. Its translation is CASSFLIPSSYNEQFF.

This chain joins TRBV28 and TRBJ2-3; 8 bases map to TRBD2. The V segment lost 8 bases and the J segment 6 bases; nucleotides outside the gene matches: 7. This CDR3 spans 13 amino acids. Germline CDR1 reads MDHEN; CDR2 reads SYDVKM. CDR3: CASSLTSDDTQYF. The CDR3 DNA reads TGTGCCAGCTCCCTGACTAGCGACGATACGCAGTATTTT.

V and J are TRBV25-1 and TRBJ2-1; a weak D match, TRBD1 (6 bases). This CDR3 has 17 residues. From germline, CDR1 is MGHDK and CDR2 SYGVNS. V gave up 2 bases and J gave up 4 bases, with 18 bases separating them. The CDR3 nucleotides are TGTGCCAGCAGTGAAGTGGGGGCCGCGACCCGGTACAATGAGCAGTTCTTC. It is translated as CASSEVGAATRYNEQFF.

CDR3 nucleotide sequence: TGTGCCAGCTCACCGCTCGCTCCCCTGTCGTCAGGCTCTGGGGCCAACGTCCTGACTTTC. Its protein product is CASSPLAPLSSGSGANVLTF. J is TRBJ2-6 and V is TRBV18, with D uncertain. Germline V gene sequence: CDR1 KGHSH, CDR2 LQKENI. The CDR3 runs to 20 residues. Trimming removed 3 bases from V and 0 bases from J, with 21 bases in between.

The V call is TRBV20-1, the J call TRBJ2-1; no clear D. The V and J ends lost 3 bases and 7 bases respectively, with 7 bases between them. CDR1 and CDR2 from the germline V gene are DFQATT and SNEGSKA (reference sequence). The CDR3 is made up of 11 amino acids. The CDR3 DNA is TGCAGTGCTAGCGCTCAGAATGAGCAGTTCTTC. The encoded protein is CSASAQNEQFF.

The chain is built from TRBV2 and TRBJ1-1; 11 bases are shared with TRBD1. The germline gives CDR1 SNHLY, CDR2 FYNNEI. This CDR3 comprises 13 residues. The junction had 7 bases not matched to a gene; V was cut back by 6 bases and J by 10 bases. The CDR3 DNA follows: TGTGCCAGCAGCGTGGACAGGGGGCTAGGAGCTTTCTTT. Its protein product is CASSVDRGLGAFF.

Here the CDR3 DNA reads TGTGCCAGCAGCTTAGTTGTAGGAGGAGGCGGGGAGCTGTTTTTT. This gives the protein CASSLVVGGGGELFF. The chain employs TRBV7-2 and TRBJ2-2, with a tentative D call TRBD2 (5 bases). V lost 1 base and J lost 7, with 13 bases in between. Germline-derived CDR1 and CDR2 are SGHTA and FQGNSA. The CDR3 length is 15 residues.

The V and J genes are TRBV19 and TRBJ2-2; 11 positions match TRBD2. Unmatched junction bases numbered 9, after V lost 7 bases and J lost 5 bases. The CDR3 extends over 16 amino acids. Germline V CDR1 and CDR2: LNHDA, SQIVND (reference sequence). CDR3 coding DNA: TGTGCCAGTAAGGCTAGCGGGAGGTTCGGTACCGGGGAGCTGTTTTTT. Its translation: CASKASGRFGTGELFF.

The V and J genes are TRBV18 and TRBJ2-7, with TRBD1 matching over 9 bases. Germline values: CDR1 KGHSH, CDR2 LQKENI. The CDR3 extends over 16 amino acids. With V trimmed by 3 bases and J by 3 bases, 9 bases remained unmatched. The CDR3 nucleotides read TGTGCCAGCTCACCGCTCGCCTGGGGACAGGGCTACGAGCAGTACTTC. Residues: CASSPLAWGQGYEQYF.

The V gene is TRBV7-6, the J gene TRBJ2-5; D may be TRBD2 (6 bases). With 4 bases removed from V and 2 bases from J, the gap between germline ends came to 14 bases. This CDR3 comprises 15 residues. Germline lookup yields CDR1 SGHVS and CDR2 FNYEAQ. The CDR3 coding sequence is TGTGCCAGCAGCTCAAAGACGGAGGGGCAAGAGACCCAGTACTTC. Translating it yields CASSSKTEGQETQYF.

CDR3 nucleotides: TGTGCCTGGGCCAGGGGGGAAGCTTTCTTT. Protein: CAWARGEAFF. The rearrangement uses TRBV30 and TRBJ1-1, with 7 bases identical to TRBD1. This CDR3 is 10 amino acids long. V was pared by 5 bases and J by 8 bases, with 2 bases of the junction left unmatched. The germline CDR1 and CDR2 sequences are GTSNPN and SVGIG (reference sequence).

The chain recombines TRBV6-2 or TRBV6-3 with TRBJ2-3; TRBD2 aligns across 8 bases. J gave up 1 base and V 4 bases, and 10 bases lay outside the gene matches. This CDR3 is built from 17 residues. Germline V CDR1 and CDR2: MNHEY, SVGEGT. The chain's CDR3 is CASSWGTSIKGTDTQYF. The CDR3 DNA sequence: TGTGCCAGCAGTTGGGGGACTAGTATTAAGGGCACAGATACGCAGTATTTT.

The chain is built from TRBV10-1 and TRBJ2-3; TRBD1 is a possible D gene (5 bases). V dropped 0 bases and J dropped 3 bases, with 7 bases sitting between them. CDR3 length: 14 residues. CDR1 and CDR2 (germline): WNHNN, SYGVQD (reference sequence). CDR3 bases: TGCGCCAGCAGTGAGTCGCAGGGAACAGATACGCAGTATTTT. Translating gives CASSESQGTDTQYF.

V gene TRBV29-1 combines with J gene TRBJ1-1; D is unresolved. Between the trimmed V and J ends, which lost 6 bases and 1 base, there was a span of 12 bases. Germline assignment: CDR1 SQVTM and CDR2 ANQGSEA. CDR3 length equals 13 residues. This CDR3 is CSVGDGWNTEAFF. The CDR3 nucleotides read TGCAGCGTGGGCGACGGGTGGAACACTGAAGCTTTCTTT.

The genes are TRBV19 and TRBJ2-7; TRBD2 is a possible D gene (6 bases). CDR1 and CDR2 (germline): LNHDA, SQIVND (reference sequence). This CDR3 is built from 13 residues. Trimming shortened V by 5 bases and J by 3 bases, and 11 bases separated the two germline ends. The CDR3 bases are TGTGCCAGTAGTGGATCAGCGGGCTACGAGCAGTACTTC. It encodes CASSGSAGYEQYF.

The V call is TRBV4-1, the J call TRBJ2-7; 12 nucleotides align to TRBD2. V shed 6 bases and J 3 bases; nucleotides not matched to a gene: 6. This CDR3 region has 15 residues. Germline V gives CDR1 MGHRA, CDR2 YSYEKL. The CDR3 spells CASRRTSGDDYEQYF. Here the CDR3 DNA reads TGCGCCAGCAGACGGACTAGCGGGGATGACTACGAGCAGTACTTC.

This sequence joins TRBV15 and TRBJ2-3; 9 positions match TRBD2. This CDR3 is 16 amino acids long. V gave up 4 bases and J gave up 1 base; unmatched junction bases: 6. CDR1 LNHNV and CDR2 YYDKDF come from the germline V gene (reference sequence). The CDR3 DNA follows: TGTGCCACCAGCACAAGACTAGCGGCGGGCACAGATACGCAGTATTTT. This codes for CATSTRLAAGTDTQYF. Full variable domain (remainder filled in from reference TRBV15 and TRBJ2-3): DAMVIQNPRYQVTQFGKPVTLSCSQTLNHNVMYWYQQKSSQAPKLLFHYYDKDFNNEADTPDNFQSRRPNTSFCFLDIRSPGLGDTAMYLCATSTRLAAGTDTQYFGPGTRLTVL.

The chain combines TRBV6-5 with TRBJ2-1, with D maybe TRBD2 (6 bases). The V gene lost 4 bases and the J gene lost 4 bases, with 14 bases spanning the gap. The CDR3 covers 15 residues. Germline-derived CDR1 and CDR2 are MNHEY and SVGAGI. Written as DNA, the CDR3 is TGTGCCAGCAGTTCCGGGGCCGGGGGATACAATGAGCAGTTCTTC. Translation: CASSSGAGGYNEQFF.